This T cell receptor (beta chain) was documented in a study of blood T cells in healthy people across ages. Study-wide results and limits: Unknown CMV status may confound age-related changes in expanded clones.

Germline CDR1 and CDR2: SGDLS and YYNGEE. Trimming cost V 0 bases and J 13 bases; bases outside gene matches: 10. The CDR3 consists of 15 residues. Details on this clonotype: The antigen is undetermined.

A J-beta primer mix and a sample-barcoded 5' primer were used in a second PCR of roughly 7 to 12 cycles. TCRdb reprocessed the 5' RACE reads with MiXCR, giving one entry per CDR3 protein. The top ten hold approximately 22% of the sample, which has fewer than 2 million distinct CDR3 sequences, roughly 43% seen once. What was sequenced was blood. This clonotype was obtained from a human donor in good health. The V and J genes are TRBV9 and TRBJ2-1; TRBD2 aligns across 10 bases. As DNA, the CDR3 is TGTGCCAGCAGCGTAGTTGCTAGCGGGGGTGCGGGACAGTTCTTC. Protein: CASSVVASGGAGQFF. The whole variable domain, filled in from reference TRBV9 and TRBJ2-1, reads DSGVTQTPKHLITATGQRVTLRCSPRSGDLSVYWYQQSLDQGLQFLIQYYNGEERAKGNILERFSAQQFPDLHSELNLSSLELGDSALYFCASSVVASGGAGQFFGPGTRLTVL.